This TCR beta chain was obtained from a study of beta chain features in type 1 diabetes. Study at large: Healthy donors and patients showed comparable age, gender and cell yields.

The study reverse transcribed the entire isolated RNA, so it sequenced expressed TCRB transcripts. Profiling relied on immunoSEQ multiplex PCR, and the TCRdb table lists in-frame clones only, not all of them. Among just over 450,000 clones listed, approximately 30% were seen once. General study points: Unsettled here was the matter of whether HLA type influences TCRB rearrangement. A closer apparent resemblance between naive, central memory and Treg TCRB repertoires was seen in patients than in healthy donors.

Each sorted fraction was over 95% pure. To note about this clone: The antigen remains unidentified. The sample contains more than one DNA sequence encoding this CDR3.

The specimen was naive CD4+ T cells from blood. The receptor comes from a man aged 18 to 35 in good health.

The CDR3 protein is CAWSRSTNEKLFF. CDR3 DNA: TGTGCCTGGAGTAGGTCAACTAATGAAAAACTGTTTTTT. The chain carries TRBV30 and TRBJ1-4; D not certain. CDR1 is GTSNPN and CDR2 is SVGIG in the germline V gene (reference sequence). V was clipped by 2 bases and J by 0 bases, with 4 bases between them. The CDR3 runs 13 residues.